The 25 T cell receptor beta chains listed next were all sequenced from one sample in a study of T cells after yellow fever vaccination. TCRdb redid the calling of the 5' RACE reads with MiXCR, one entry per CDR3 protein. The repertoire holds under 600,000 distinct CDR3 sequences, 21% seen once, with less than 20% in the top ten. Sequencing used PBMCs, obtained approximately 22 days after the first yellow fever vaccination. The receptors were sampled from a young man who received the YFV17D yellow fever vaccine.

This clonotype showed up just a few times. The chain combines TRBV7-3 with TRBJ2-3; 12 positions agree with TRBD1. Losses at the gene ends were 8 bases for V and 2 bases for J; bases not matched to a gene: 11. The CDR3 runs to 17 residues. CDR1 and CDR2 (germline): SGHTA, FQGTGA. In DNA form, the CDR3 reads TGTGCCAGCGGCTCCGGGACAGGGGGCCCCTACACAGATACGCAGTATTTT. Amino acids: CASGSGTGGPYTDTQYF.

This clonotype was counted only a few times. The CDR3 is CASYLGVEGTGELFF. In nucleotides, the CDR3 is TGTGCCAGCTATCTTGGGGTGGAGGGAACCGGGGAGCTGTTTTTT. The rearrangement links TRBV2 to TRBJ2-2; D is perhaps TRBD2 (6 bases). Trimming removed 8 bases at V and 5 bases at J, with 18 bases between. This CDR3 comprises 15 residues. Looked up from germline, CDR1 is SNHLY and CDR2 is FYNNEI.

The chain is built from TRBV18 and TRBJ1-2; weak D call: TRBD1 (6 bases). V lost 3 bases, J lost 8 bases, and 10 bases lay in between. In germline, CDR1 is KGHSH, CDR2 LQKENI. The CDR3 is made up of 12 amino acids. The CDR3 DNA reads TGTGCCAGCTCACCCGAGGGGGGCGGCTACACCTTC. It is translated as CASSPEGGGYTF.

This clonotype has a count of ten or more. This chain connects TRBV5-6 to TRBJ1-1; D might be TRBD1 (5 bases). Germline loops: CDR1 SGHDT, CDR2 YYEEEE. The V and J ends lost 4 bases and 8 bases respectively, with 12 bases between them. The CDR3 has 12 residues. CDR3: CASSLAPGEAFF. Written as DNA, the CDR3 is TGTGCCAGCAGCCTGGCCCCAGGGGAAGCTTTCTTT.

This clonotype appeared a few times. The chain couples TRBV7-2 to TRBJ2-3; perhaps TRBD1 as D (5 bases). Germline loops: CDR1 SGHTA, CDR2 FQGNSA. The CDR3 totals 15 residues. Trimming removed 5 bases from V and 2 bases from J, with 14 bases in between. The CDR3 is CASSTRDSPTDTQYF. CDR3 DNA sequence: TGTGCCAGCAGCACCAGGGATTCCCCCACAGATACGCAGTATTTT.

The chain is built from TRBV18 and TRBJ2-4; D perhaps matches TRBD2 (7 bases). V was clipped by 3 bases and J by 0 bases, with 15 bases between them. Germline loops: CDR1 KGHSH, CDR2 LQKENI. CDR3 length equals 17 residues. The DNA for the CDR3 is TGTGCCAGCTCACCGGGTCGGGGGGCCGAAGCCAAAAACATTCAGTACTTC. Amino acid sequence: CASSPGRGAEAKNIQYF.

The V call is TRBV5-4, the J call TRBJ2-1; 10 nucleotides line up with TRBD1. The V gene end was trimmed by 6 bases and the J gene end by 7 bases; junction bases not matched to a gene: 7. This CDR3 has 14 residues. Germline lookup yields CDR1 SGHNT and CDR2 YYREEE (reference sequence). CDR3 coding DNA: TGTGCCAGCACCCGGACAGGGGGTTGGAATGAGCAGTTCTTC. This gives the protein CASTRTGGWNEQFF. Full variable domain (outside the CDR3, taken from reference TRBV5-4 and TRBJ2-1): ETGVTQSPTHLIKTRGQQVTLRCSSQSGHNTVSWYQQALGQGPQFIFQYYREEENGRGNFPPRFSGLQFPNYSSELNVNALELDDSALYLCASTRTGGWNEQFFGPGTRLTVL.

This rearrangement joins TRBV24-1 to TRBJ2-1, with D possibly being TRBD2 (6 bases). The germline gives CDR1 KGHDR, CDR2 SFDVKD. Between the trimmed V and J ends, which lost 0 bases and 10 bases, there was a span of 9 bases. The CDR3 spans 13 residues. The CDR3 sequence: CATSDLLRGEQFF. CDR3 nucleotide sequence: TGTGCCACCAGTGATTTGCTGCGGGGCGAGCAGTTCTTC.

Only a few counts were recorded for this clonotype. V gene TRBV5-4 combines with J gene TRBJ2-5; either TRBD1 or TRBD2 may fit D (5 bases each). Germline V gives CDR1 SGHNT, CDR2 YYREEE (reference sequence). This CDR3 has 16 residues. V was pared by 4 bases and J by 3 bases, with 19 bases between. CDR3 nucleotide sequence: TGTGCCAGCAGCCATGGGACGGGGAAAGGGGAAGAGACCCAGTACTTC. Translation: CASSHGTGKGEETQYF.

This clonotype was detected many times. The chain recombines TRBV7-8 with TRBJ2-1, with a weak D call TRBD1 (6 bases). V lost 6 bases to trimming and J lost 4 bases, with 16 bases between them. The CDR3 covers 15 residues. Germline assignment: CDR1 SGHVS and CDR2 FQNEAQ. The CDR3 loop reads CASRTTGYQYNEQFF. The CDR3 DNA sequence: TGTGCCAGCAGAACTACAGGGTATCAATACAATGAGCAGTTCTTC.

V and J are TRBV5-1 and TRBJ1-1, with a weak D call TRBD1 (6 bases). Germline V lookup: CDR1 SGHRS, CDR2 YFSETQ. Trimming took 5 bases from V and 8 from J, leaving 7 bases between them. CDR3 length: 10 amino acids. The CDR3 loop reads CASSQGEAFF. CDR3 in DNA: TGCGCCAGCAGTCAGGGGGAAGCTTTCTTT.

The J gene is TRBJ2-2, the V gene TRBV7-2; the D call may be TRBD1 or TRBD2 (6 bases each). The CDR3 totals 14 residues. Germline V gene lookup returns CDR1 SGHTA and CDR2 FQGNSA. V gave up 7 bases and J gave up 1 base, with 10 bases separating them. CDR3 nucleotides: TGTGCCAGCAAAAAGGGGGGGAACACCGGGGAGCTGTTTTTT. Protein product: CASKKGGNTGELFF. Complete variable domain (other parts from reference TRBV7-2 and TRBJ2-2): GAGVSQSPSNKVTEKGKDVELRCDPISGHTALYWYRQSLGQGLEFLIYFQGNSAPDKSGLPSDRFSAERTGGSVSTLTIQRTQQEDSAVYLCASKKGGNTGELFFGEGSRLTVL.

The V call is TRBV7-2, the J call TRBJ2-1; 9 bases agree with TRBD2. The CDR3 length is 15 residues. In germline, CDR1 is SGHTA, CDR2 FQGNSA. The V segment lost 2 bases and the J segment 11 bases; nucleotides outside the gene matches: 10. As DNA, the CDR3 is TGTGCCAGCAGCTTAAGGGGACTAGCCTCCGGAAAGCAGTTCTTC. It yields the protein CASSLRGLASGKQFF.

This clonotype was counted a few times. This sequence joins TRBV6-2 or TRBV6-3 and TRBJ2-7, with D maybe TRBD1 (6 bases). Between the trimmed V and J ends, which lost 5 bases and 0 bases, there was a span of 11 bases. The CDR3 is made up of 14 amino acids. Germline lookup yields CDR1 MNHEY and CDR2 SVGEGT. This CDR3 is CASSTRGFSYEQYF. The CDR3 nucleotides read TGTGCCAGCAGTACGAGGGGGTTCTCCTACGAGCAGTACTTC.

V usage is TRBV6-2 or TRBV6-3 and J usage is TRBJ2-1; a weak D match, TRBD2 (6 bases). V lost 8 bases and J 10 bases, leaving 18 bases between the germline ends. The CDR3 loop spans 13 amino acids. Germline CDR1 and CDR2: MNHEY and SVGEGT. This CDR3 reads CASGTGDSGEQFF. DNA for the CDR3: TGTGCCAGCGGAACGGGGGATTCGGGGGAGCAGTTCTTC.

This clonotype was observed many times. The genes are TRBV4-1 and TRBJ1-5; unclear D gene. The CDR3 has 13 residues. Germline V gene lookup returns CDR1 MGHRA and CDR2 YSYEKL. V was pared by 0 bases and J by 6 bases, with 6 bases between. The CDR3 DNA is TGCGCCAGCAGCCAAGATCATCGTCAGCCCCAGCATTTT. Protein product: CASSQDHRQPQHF.

This clonotype was seen at least ten times. The chain couples TRBV29-1 to TRBJ2-3, with D possibly being TRBD1 (6 bases). With 8 bases removed from V and 3 bases from J, the gap between germline ends came to 9 bases. The germline V gene encodes CDR1 SQVTM and CDR2 ANQGSEA. This CDR3 spans 11 amino acids. CDR3: CSFGQTDTQYF. In DNA form, the CDR3 reads TGCAGCTTTGGACAGACAGATACGCAGTATTTT.

This clonotype came up a few times. This sequence joins TRBV20-1 and TRBJ1-1; maybe TRBD1 (5 bases). The germline CDR1 and CDR2 sequences are DFQATT and SNEGSKA (reference sequence). CDR3 length: 12 residues. V lost 1 base and J 7 bases, leaving 10 bases between the germline ends. The CDR3 loop is CSARVGVSEAFF. CDR3 sequence (DNA): TGCAGTGCTAGAGTAGGGGTTAGTGAAGCTTTCTTT.

This clonotype was seen more than once but under ten times. This chain joins TRBV3-1 and TRBJ2-5, with D possibly being TRBD1 (5 bases). The CDR3 loop spans 16 amino acids. V shed 0 bases and J shed 5 bases, with 16 bases lying between them. Germline CDR1 and CDR2: LGHDT and YNNKEL (reference sequence). The CDR3 bases are TGTGCCAGCAGCCAAGATCAGGGAACCTACATGGAGACCCAGTACTTC. It yields the protein CASSQDQGTYMETQYF.

The V call is TRBV15, the J call TRBJ2-5; TRBD1 agrees at 7 bases. The CDR3 totals 17 residues. With 1 base clipped from V and 5 bases from J, the junction kept 13 bases outside the gene matches. CDR1 and CDR2 from the germline V gene are LNHNV and YYDKDF (reference sequence). The CDR3 region has the DNA TGTGCCACCAGCAGAGTCCGGGGACAGCGTAATCGCGAGACCCAGTACTTC. Encoded protein: CATSRVRGQRNRETQYF. Using reference TRBV15 and TRBJ2-5 for the parts outside the CDR3, the full variable domain is DAMVIQNPRYQVTQFGKPVTLSCSQTLNHNVMYWYQQKSSQAPKLLFHYYDKDFNNEADTPDNFQSRRPNTSFCFLDIRSPGLGDTAMYLCATSRVRGQRNRETQYFGPGTRLLVL.

This clonotype came up many times. The chain links TRBV10-3 to TRBJ1-1; D gene ambiguous. Germline-derived CDR1 and CDR2 are ENHRY and SYGVKD. The CDR3 is 13 amino acids. Trimming stripped 4 bases from V and 1 base from J, with 7 bases between. The CDR3 region is CAISGTENTEAFF. As DNA, the CDR3 is TGTGCCATCAGTGGGACGGAGAACACTGAAGCTTTCTTT.

This clonotype was picked up many times. The gene calls are TRBV24-1 and TRBJ1-5; D is undetermined. Germline V CDR1 and CDR2: KGHDR, SFDVKD. CDR3 length: 13 amino acids. Deletions cut 6 bases from V and 4 bases from J, with 9 bases between. CDR3 amino acids: CATSPGWNQPQHF. The CDR3 DNA sequence: TGTGCCACCAGTCCAGGTTGGAATCAGCCCCAGCATTTT.

This clonotype has more than one count but fewer than ten. V gene TRBV15 combines with J gene TRBJ1-2, with no clear D. The CDR3 extends over 12 amino acids. Germline V lookup: CDR1 LNHNV, CDR2 YYDKDF (reference sequence). Trimming shortened V by 7 bases and J by 2 bases, and 8 bases separated the two germline ends. The CDR3 here is CATTDTNYGYTF. The CDR3, as DNA: TGTGCCACCACAGACACGAACTATGGCTACACCTTC.

This clonotype was seen a few times. The gene calls are TRBV7-2 and TRBJ1-4; a possible D gene is TRBD1 (5 bases). The ends were cut back, 9 bases at V and 0 bases at J, with 14 bases in the middle. Per germline, CDR1 SGHTA and CDR2 FQGNSA. The CDR3 loop spans 15 amino acids. The CDR3 loop reads CASAQERATNEKLFF. CDR3 in DNA: TGTGCCAGTGCACAGGAAAGGGCAACTAATGAAAAACTGTTTTTT.

This clonotype has at least ten counts. The chain has TRBV24-1 and TRBJ2-5; D is unclear. This CDR3 contains 14 residues. V shed 1 base and J shed 5 bases, with 10 bases lying between them. Germline CDR1 and CDR2: KGHDR and SFDVKD. For the CDR3, the DNA is TGTGCCACCAGTGATTTCCGGACCGTGGAGACCCAGTACTTC. Protein: CATSDFRTVETQYF.